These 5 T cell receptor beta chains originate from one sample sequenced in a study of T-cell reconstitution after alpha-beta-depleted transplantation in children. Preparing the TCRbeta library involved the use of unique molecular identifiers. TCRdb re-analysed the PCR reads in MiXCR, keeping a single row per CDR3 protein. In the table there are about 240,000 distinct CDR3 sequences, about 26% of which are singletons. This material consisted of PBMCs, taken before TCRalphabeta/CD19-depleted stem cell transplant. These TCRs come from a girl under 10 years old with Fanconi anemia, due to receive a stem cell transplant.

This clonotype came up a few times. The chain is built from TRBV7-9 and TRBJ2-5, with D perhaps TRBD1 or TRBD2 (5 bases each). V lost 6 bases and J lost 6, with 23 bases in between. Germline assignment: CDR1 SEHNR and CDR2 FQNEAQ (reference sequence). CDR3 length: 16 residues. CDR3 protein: CASRDVVGGARKTQYF. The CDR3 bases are TGTGCCAGCAGGGATGTTGTTGGGGGAGCAAGGAAGACCCAGTACTTC.

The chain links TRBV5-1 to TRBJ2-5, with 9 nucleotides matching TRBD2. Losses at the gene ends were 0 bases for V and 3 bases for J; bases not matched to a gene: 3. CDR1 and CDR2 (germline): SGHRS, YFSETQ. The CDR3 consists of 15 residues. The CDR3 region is CASSLVAGAEETQYF. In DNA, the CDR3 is TGCGCCAGCAGCTTGGTAGCGGGAGCAGAAGAGACCCAGTACTTC. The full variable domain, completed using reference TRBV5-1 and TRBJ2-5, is KAGVTQTPRYLIKTRGQQVTLSCSPISGHRSVSWYQQTPGQGLQFLFEYFSETQRNKGNFPGRFSGRQFSNSRSEMNVSTLELGDSALYLCASSLVAGAEETQYFGPGTRLLVL.

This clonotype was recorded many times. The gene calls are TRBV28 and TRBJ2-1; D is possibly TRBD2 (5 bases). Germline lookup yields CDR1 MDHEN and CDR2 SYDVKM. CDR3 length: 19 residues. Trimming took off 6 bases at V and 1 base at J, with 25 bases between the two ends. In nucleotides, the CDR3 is TGTGCCAGCAGGTCGGTGGAGCGGCCAATCCTCCGGTCCTACAATGAGCAGTTCTTC. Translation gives CASRSVERPILRSYNEQFF.

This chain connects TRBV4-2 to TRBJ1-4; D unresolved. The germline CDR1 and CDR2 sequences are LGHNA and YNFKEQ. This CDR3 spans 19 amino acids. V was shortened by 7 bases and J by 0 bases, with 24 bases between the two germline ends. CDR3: CASTIRTHVLFSTNEKLFF. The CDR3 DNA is TGTGCCAGCACCATCCGGACGCACGTTCTATTCTCAACTAATGAAAAACTGTTTTTT.

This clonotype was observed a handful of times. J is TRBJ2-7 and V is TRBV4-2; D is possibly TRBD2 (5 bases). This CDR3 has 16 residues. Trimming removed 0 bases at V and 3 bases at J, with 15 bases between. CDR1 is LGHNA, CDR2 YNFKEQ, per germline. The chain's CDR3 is CASSQEGTGGLYEQYF. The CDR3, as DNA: TGTGCCAGCAGCCAAGAAGGAACTGGCGGACTCTACGAGCAGTACTTC.